Below, 8 T cell receptor beta chains from the same sample are listed, as sequenced in a study of CD8 T cells in ankylosing spondylitis. From the 5' RACE reads, TCRdb called clonotypes with MiXCR, one entry per CDR3 protein. Among under 450,000 distinct CDR3 sequences listed, approximately 17% were seen once. Study-wide results and limits: Characteristic, it appeared, of ankylosing spondylitis blood was a TCR beta motif of several highly homologous variants.

Their target antigens are unknown. Source material: blood, either unsorted or a sorted T cell fraction (not recorded which). These receptors were obtained from a male donor with ankylosing spondylitis.

The V and J genes are TRBV18 and TRBJ2-5; D gene uncertain. This CDR3 is 13 amino acids long. Germline lookup yields CDR1 KGHSH and CDR2 LQKENI. V was clipped by 3 bases and J by 5 bases, with 10 bases between them. CDR3 DNA sequence: TGTGCCAGCTCACCCCCGGTTGCGGAGACCCAGTACTTC. Its translation is CASSPPVAETQYF. The variable domain in full, completed from reference TRBV18 and TRBJ2-5, reads NAGVMQNPRHLVRRRGQEARLRCSPMKGHSHVYWYRQLPEEGLKFMVYLQKENIIDESGMPKERFSAEFPKEGPSILRIQQVVRGDSAAYFCASSPPVAETQYFGPGTRLLVL.

This clonotype has ten or more counts. The chain recombines TRBV12-3 or TRBV12-4 with TRBJ2-1, with D possibly TRBD2 on 7 matching bases. This CDR3 contains 12 residues. V lost 5 bases and J lost 9, with 11 bases in between. The CDR3 DNA is TGTGCCAGCAGTCGGGGGGCAAGTGAGCAGTTCTTC. This translates into CASSRGASEQFF.

The chain couples TRBV7-9 to TRBJ1-6, with D possibly TRBD1 on 6 matching bases. V lost 1 base, J lost 5 bases, and 9 bases lay in between. This CDR3 is 15 amino acids long. CDR1 is SEHNR and CDR2 is FQNEAQ in the germline V gene (reference sequence). The CDR3 DNA reads TGTGCCAGCAGCTTAGTGGGGGCCAATAATTCACCCCTCCACTTT. The encoded protein is CASSLVGANNSPLHF.

This clonotype showed up just a few times. This chain uses TRBV20-1 with TRBJ2-2, with 11 bases matching TRBD1. The CDR3 runs to 15 residues. Germline CDR1 and CDR2: DFQATT and SNEGSKA (reference sequence). The J segment lost 4 bases and the V segment lost 2 bases, leaving 3 bases of the junction unmatched. CDR3 in amino acids: CSARTGTGGTGELFF. The CDR3 DNA follows: TGCAGTGCTAGAACCGGGACAGGGGGCACCGGGGAGCTGTTTTTT.

This clonotype has more than one count but fewer than ten. This chain uses TRBV5-1 with TRBJ1-5; the D gene is possibly TRBD1 (5 bases). Germline CDR1 SGHRS, CDR2 YFSETQ. V was clipped by 0 bases and J by 6 bases, with 13 bases between them. The CDR3 spans 15 residues. The CDR3 sequence: CASSLVGERGQPQHF. In nucleotides, the CDR3 is TGCGCCAGCAGCTTGGTGGGGGAAAGGGGTCAGCCCCAGCATTTT.

This clonotype has only a few counts. The chain employs TRBV21-1 and TRBJ2-1; the D call in the table, TRBD1, was not verified against the DNA. TRBV21-1 is a pseudogene locus. CDR3 length: 15 residues. CDR3 amino acids: CASSKYGGSYNEQFF. CDR3 bases: TGTGCCAGCAGCAAATATGGGGGGTCCTACAATGAGCAGTTCTTC.

This clonotype was counted between two and nine times. This chain joins TRBV28 and TRBJ2-5; 8 bases line up with TRBD1. The trim removed 4 bases at V and 5 bases at J, leaving 9 bases unmatched. The CDR3 length is 15 residues. Germline CDR1 is MDHEN and CDR2 is SYDVKM. The CDR3 DNA reads as TGTGCCAGCAGTTCGCAGGGGGCGGGTGGGGAGACCCAGTACTTC. It is translated as CASSSQGAGGETQYF.

The chain uses TRBV5-1 and TRBJ1-1; the D is unclear. Trimming cost V 4 bases and J 1 base, with 14 bases left between them. Germline V CDR1 and CDR2: SGHRS, YFSETQ. CDR3 size: 15 residues. This CDR3 is CASSREVGQNTEAFF. In nucleotides, the CDR3 is TGCGCCAGCAGCCGGGAGGTCGGTCAGAACACTGAAGCTTTCTTT. Based on the CDR3 plus reference TRBV5-1 and TRBJ1-1, the full variable domain is KAGVTQTPRYLIKTRGQQVTLSCSPISGHRSVSWYQQTPGQGLQFLFEYFSETQRNKGNFPGRFSGRQFSNSRSEMNVSTLELGDSALYLCASSREVGQNTEAFFGQGTRLTVV.